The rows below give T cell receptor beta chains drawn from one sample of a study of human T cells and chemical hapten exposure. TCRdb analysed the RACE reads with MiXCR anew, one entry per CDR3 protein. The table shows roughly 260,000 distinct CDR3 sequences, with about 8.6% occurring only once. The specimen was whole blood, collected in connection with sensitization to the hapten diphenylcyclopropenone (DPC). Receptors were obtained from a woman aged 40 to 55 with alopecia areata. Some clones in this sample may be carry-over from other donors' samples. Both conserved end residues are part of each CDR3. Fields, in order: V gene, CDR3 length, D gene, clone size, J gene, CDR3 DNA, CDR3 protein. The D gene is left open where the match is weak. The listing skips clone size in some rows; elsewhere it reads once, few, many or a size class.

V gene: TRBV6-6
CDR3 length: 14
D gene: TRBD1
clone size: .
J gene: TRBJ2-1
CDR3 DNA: TGTGCCAGCAGCCCCGGGGACAGTTACAATGAGCAGTTCTTC
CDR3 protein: CASSPGDSYNEQFF

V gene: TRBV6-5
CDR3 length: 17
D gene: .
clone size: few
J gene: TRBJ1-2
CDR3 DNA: TGTGCCAGCACCCAGTCGTACAGCCCCCGACCTAACTATGGCTACACCTTC
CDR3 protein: CASTQSYSPRPNYGYTF

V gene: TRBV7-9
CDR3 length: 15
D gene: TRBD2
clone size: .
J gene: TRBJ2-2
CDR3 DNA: TGTGCCAGCAGCTGGACTAGCGGGAGAACCGGGGAGCTGTTTTTT
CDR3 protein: CASSWTSGRTGELFF

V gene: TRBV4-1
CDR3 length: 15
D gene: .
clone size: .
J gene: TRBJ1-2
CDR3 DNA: TGCGCCAGCAGCCAAGATTTCACAGGGCCCTATGGCTACACCTTC
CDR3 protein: CASSQDFTGPYGYTF

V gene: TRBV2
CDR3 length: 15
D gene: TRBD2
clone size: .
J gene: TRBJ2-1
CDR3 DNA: TGTGCCAGCAGTTTAGCGGGAGTCGCCTACAATGAGCAGTTCTTC
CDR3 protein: CASSLAGVAYNEQFF

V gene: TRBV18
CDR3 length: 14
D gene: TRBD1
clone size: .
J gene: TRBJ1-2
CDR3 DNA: TGTGCCAGCTCACACTCACAGGGGATAGAAGGCTACACCTTC
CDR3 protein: CASSHSQGIEGYTF

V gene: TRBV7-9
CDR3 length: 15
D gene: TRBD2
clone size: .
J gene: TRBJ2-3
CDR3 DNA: TGTGCCAGCAGGGGGATAACTAGCGGCACAGATACGCAGTATTTT
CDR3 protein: CASRGITSGTDTQYF

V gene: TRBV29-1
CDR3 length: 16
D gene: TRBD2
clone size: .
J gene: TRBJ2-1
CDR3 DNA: TGCAGCGTAAGTGGGTTCCCGGGACTAGCTCTAGGTGAGCAGTTCTTC
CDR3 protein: CSVSGFPGLALGEQFF

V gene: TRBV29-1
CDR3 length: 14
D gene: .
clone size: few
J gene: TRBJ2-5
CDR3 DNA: TGCAGCGTGGTAGTGAGGGGGAGACAAGAGACCCAGTACTTC
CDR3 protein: CSVVVRGRQETQYF

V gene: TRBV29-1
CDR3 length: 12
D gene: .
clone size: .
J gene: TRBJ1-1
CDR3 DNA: TGCAGCGTCGGAGGAGGTGTCACTGAAGCTTTCTTT
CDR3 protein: CSVGGGVTEAFF

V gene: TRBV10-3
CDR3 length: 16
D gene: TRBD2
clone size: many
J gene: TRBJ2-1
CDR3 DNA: TGTGCCATCAGTGCCTGGACTAGCGGGAGCGATTATGAGCAGTTCTTC
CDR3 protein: CAISAWTSGSDYEQFF

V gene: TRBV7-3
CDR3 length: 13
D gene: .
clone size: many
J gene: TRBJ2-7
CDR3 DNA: TGTGCCAGCAGCCAAGGTCCCACCTACGAGCAGTACTTC
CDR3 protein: CASSQGPTYEQYF

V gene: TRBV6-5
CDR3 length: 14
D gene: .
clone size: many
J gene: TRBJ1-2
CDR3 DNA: TGTGCCAGCAGTTACGGGGGGGCAGCCTATGGCTACACCTTC
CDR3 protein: CASSYGGAAYGYTF

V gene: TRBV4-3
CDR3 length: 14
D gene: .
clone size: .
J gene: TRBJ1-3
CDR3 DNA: TGCGCCAGCAGCCAAGATGAGGTGTCCTACACCATATATTTT
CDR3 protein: CASSQDEVSYTIYF

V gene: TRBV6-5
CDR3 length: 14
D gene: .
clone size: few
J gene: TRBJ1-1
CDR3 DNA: TGTGCCAGCACCGATTCCGGGGCGACCGGGGAAGCTTTCTTT
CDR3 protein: CASTDSGATGEAFF

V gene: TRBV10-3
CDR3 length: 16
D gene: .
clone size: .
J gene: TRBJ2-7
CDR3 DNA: TGTGCCATCAGCGGGGTAATAGCGGAGAGCTCCTACGAGCAGTACTTC
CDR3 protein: CAISGVIAESSYEQYF

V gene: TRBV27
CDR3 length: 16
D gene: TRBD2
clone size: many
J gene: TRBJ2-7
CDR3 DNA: TGTGCCACCCGCTTGGGGGCGGGAGGCGCCCTACTCGAGCAGTACTTC
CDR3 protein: CATRLGAGGALLEQYF

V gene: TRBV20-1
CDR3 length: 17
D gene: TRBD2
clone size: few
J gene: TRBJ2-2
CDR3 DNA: TGCAGTGCTAGAACCCGGACTAGCGGGGGGAGCACCGGGGAGCTGTTTTTT
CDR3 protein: CSARTRTSGGSTGELFF

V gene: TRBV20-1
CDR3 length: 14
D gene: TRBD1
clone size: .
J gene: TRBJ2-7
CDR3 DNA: TGCAGTGCTCACAAGGGGCCAGGGGGAAACGAGCAGTACTTC
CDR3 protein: CSAHKGPGGNEQYF

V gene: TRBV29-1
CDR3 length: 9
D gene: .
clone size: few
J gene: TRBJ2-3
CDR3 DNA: TGCAGCTTCGGGCCAACGCAGTATTTT
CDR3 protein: CSFGPTQYF

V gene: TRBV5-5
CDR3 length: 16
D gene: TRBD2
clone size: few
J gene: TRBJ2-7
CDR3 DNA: TGTGCCAGCAGCCCGGACCCGACTAGCGGGAGGTACGAGCAGTACTTC
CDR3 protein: CASSPDPTSGRYEQYF

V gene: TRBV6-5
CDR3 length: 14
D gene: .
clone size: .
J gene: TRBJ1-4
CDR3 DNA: TGTGCCAGCAGTTGGACAGCAACTAGTGAAAAACTGTTTTTT
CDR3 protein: CASSWTATSEKLFF

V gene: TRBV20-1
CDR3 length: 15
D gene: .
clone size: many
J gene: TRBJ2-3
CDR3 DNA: TGCAGTGCTAGAGAAGGGGGGTACGACACAGATACGCAGTATTTT
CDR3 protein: CSAREGGYDTDTQYF

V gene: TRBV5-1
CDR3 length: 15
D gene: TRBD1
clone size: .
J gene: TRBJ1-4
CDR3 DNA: TGCGCCAGCAGCTTGACAGGGGGCGACGGTGAAAAACTGTTTTTT
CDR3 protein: CASSLTGGDGEKLFF

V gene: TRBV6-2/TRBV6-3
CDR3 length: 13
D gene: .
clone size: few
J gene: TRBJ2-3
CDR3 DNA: TGTGCCAGCACCCGCCGGGAGACAGATACGCAGTATTTT
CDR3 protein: CASTRRETDTQYF

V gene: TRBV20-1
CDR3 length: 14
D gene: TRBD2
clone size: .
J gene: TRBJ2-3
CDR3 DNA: TGCAGTGCCCCGAAGGCTAGCGGGACTGATACGCAGTATTTT
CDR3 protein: CSAPKASGTDTQYF

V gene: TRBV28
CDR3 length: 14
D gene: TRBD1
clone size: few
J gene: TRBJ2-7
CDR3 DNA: TGTGCCAGCAGTCGGACAGGGGGCGGGTACGAGCAGTACTTC
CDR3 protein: CASSRTGGGYEQYF

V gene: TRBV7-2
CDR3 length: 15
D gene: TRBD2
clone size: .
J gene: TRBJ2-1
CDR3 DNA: TGTGCCAGCAGCCGCGAGCGGGAGGGCCGTGGTGAGCAGTTCTTC
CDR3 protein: CASSREREGRGEQFF

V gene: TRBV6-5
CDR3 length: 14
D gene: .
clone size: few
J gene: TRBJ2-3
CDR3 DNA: TGTGCCAGCACCCGAGGGCGCCCCACAGATACGCAGTATTTT
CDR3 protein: CASTRGRPTDTQYF

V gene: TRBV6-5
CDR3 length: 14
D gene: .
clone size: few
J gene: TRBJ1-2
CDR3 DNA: TGTGCCAGCAGTTACCTAGGCGGTAGCTATGGCTACACCTTC
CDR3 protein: CASSYLGGSYGYTF

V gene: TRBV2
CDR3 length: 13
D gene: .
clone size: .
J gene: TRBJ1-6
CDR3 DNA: TGTGCCACCTCGCAGGGACCCAATTCACCCCTCCACTTT
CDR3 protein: CATSQGPNSPLHF

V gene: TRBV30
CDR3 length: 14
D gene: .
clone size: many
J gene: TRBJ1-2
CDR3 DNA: TGTGCCTGGAGTGTTGGTGGGGGTAACTATGGCTACACCTTC
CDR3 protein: CAWSVGGGNYGYTF

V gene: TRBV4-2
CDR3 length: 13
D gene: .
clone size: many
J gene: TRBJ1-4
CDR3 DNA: TGTGCCAGCAGCCGAGAACTATATGAAAAACTGTTTTTT
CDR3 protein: CASSRELYEKLFF

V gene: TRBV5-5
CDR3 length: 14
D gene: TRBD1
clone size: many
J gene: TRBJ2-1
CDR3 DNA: TGTGCCAGCAGTTACCGGACAGGGACAGGGGAGCAGTTCTTC
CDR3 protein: CASSYRTGTGEQFF

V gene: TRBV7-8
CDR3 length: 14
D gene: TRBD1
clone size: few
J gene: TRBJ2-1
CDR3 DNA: TGTGCCACCGGACCGGATACAGGGGTCCGCGAGCAGTTCTTC
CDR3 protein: CATGPDTGVREQFF

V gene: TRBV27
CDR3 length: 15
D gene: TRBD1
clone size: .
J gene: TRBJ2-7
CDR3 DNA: TGTGCCAGCAGTCCGCCGGGACAGGGGGGCTACGAGCAGTACTTC
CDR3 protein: CASSPPGQGGYEQYF

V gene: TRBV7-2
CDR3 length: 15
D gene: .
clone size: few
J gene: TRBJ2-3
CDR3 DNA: TGTGCCAGCAGCCCCGGCGCCGTGAGCGCAGATACGCAGTATTTT
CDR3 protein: CASSPGAVSADTQYF

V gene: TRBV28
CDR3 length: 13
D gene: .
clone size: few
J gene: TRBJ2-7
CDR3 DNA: TGTGCCAGCAGTTTATCCGGGTCCCAGAGGAAGTACTTC
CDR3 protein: CASSLSGSQRKYF

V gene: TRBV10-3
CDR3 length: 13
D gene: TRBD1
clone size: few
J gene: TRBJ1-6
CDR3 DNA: TGTGCCGCCTGGACAGGGAACAATTCACCCCTCCACTTT
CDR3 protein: CAAWTGNNSPLHF

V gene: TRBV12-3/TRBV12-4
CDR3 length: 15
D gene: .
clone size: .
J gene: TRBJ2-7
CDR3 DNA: TGTGCCAGCAGCCCGGGGACGCTAAGCTCCTACGAGCAGTACTTC
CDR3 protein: CASSPGTLSSYEQYF

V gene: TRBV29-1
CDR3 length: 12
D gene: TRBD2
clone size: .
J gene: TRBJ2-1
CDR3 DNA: TGCAGCGCGGGGGGGCGGAGCGTTGAGCAGTTCTTC
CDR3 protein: CSAGGRSVEQFF

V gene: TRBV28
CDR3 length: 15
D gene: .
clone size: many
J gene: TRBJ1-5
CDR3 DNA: TGTGCCAGCAGAGCCGGGCCCCTTCTCAATCAGCCCCAGCATTTT
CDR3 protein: CASRAGPLLNQPQHF

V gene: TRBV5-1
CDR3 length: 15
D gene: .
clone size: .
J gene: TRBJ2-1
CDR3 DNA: TGCGCCAGCAGCCCGGGACTCCCATCCTACAATGAGCAGTTCTTC
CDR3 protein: CASSPGLPSYNEQFF

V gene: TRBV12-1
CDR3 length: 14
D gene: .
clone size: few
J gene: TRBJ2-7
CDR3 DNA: TGTGCCAGCAGCTTTGTCCAGGGAGGGGACGAGCAGTACTTC
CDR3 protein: CASSFVQGGDEQYF

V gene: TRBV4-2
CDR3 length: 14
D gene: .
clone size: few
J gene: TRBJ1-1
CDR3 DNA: TGTGCCAGCAGCCACCGAAGACAGAACACTGAAGCTTTCTTT
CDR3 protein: CASSHRRQNTEAFF

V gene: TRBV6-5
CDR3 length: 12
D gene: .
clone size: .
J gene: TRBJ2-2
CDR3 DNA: TGTGCCAGCACCCAGGAGGCCGGGGAGCTGTTTTTT
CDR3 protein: CASTQEAGELFF

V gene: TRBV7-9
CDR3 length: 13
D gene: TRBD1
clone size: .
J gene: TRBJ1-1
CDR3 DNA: TGTGCCAGCAGTTGGGACAGGGTGACTGAAGCTTTCTTT
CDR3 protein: CASSWDRVTEAFF

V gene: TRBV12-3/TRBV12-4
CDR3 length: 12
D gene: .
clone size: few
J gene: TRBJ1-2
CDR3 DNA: TGTGCCAGCTCTGGGGCAGCCTATGGCTACACCTTC
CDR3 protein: CASSGAAYGYTF

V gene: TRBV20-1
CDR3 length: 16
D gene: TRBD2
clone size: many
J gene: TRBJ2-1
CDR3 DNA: TGCAGTGCTGTCCAAGTAGCGGGGACTCACGGAAATGAGCAGTTCTTC
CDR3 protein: CSAVQVAGTHGNEQFF

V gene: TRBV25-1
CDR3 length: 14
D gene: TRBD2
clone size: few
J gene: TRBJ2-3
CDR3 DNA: TGTGCCAGCAGTGAAGCGGGAGCATTAGATACGCAGTATTTT
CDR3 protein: CASSEAGALDTQYF

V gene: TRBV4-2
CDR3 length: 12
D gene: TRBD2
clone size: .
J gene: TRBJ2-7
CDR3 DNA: TGTGCCAGCAGCCACATAGCGGGGGAGCAGTACTTC
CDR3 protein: CASSHIAGEQYF

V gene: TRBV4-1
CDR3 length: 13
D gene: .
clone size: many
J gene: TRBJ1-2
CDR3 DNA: TGCGCCAGCAGCCAAGGCTCAGGATATGGCTACACCTTC
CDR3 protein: CASSQGSGYGYTF

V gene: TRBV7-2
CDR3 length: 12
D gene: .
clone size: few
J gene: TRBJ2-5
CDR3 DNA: TGTGCCAGCACAAGGGGCGGGGAGACCCAGTACTTC
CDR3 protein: CASTRGGETQYF

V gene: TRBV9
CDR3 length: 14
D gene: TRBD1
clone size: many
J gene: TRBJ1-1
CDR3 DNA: TGTGCCAGCAGCGAGGGACAGCCGAACACTGAAGCTTTCTTT
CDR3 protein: CASSEGQPNTEAFF